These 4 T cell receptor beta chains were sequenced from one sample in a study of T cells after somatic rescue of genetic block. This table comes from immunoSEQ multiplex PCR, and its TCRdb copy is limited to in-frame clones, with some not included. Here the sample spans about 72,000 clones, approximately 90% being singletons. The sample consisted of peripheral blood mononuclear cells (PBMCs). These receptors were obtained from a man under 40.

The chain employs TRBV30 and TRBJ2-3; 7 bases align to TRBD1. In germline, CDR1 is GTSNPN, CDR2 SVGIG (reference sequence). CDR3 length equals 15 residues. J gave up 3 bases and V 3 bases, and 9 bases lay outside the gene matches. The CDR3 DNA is TGTGCCTGGAGAAGCGACAGGGTTTGGACAGATACGCAGTATTTT. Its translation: CAWRSDRVWTDTQYF. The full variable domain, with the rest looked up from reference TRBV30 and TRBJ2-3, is SQTIHQWPATLVQPVGSPLSLECTVEGTSNPNLYWYRQAAGRGLQLLFYSVGIGQISSEVPQNLSASRPQDRQFILSSKKLLLSDSGFYLCAWRSDRVWTDTQYFGPGTRLTVL.

The CDR3 coding sequence is TGTGCTAGTGGTTCCCGATCCGGACTAGCGGCCCCTGCGCAGTATTTT. It encodes CASGSRSGLAAPAQYF. This rearrangement joins TRBV12-5 to TRBJ2-3; 10 nucleotides line up with TRBD2. Per the germline V gene, CDR1 is LGHNT and CDR2 is FRNRAP. The V and J ends lost 4 bases and 10 bases, in that order; junction bases with no gene match: 14. The CDR3 consists of 16 residues.

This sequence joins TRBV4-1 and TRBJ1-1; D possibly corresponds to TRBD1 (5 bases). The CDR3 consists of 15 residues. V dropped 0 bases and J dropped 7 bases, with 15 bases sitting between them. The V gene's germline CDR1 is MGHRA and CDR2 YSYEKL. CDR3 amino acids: CASSQERSREGEAFF. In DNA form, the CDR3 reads TGCGCCAGCAGCCAAGAACGGAGCAGGGAGGGTGAAGCTTTCTTT.

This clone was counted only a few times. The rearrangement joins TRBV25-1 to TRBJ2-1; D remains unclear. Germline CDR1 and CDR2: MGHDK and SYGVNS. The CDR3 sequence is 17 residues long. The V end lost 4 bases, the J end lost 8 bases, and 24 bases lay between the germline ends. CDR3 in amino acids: CASSVDRGRELWDEQFF. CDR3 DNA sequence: TGTGCCAGCAGTGTTGACCGAGGTAGGGAATTATGGGATGAGCAGTTCTTC.